This paragraph reports one TCR beta chain. The data stem from a study of blood T cell repertoires in COVID-19. Turning to the study itself: Material from acute and convalescent COVID-19 was sourced from the United States, Italy and Spain.

The study recruited people aged about 18 to 89 years across approximately 25 US areas. Participants reported their clinical history, and cohort assignment relied on those reports. Two negative PCRs, clearance, or symptom resolution had been documented for recovered Cohort 3 donors. This CDR3 has 15 amino acids. Germline CDR1 is MNHEY and CDR2 is SVGAGI. Trimming took 5 bases from V and 2 from J; bases not matched to a gene: 9. Sequenced by immunoSEQ multiplex PCR; TCRdb stores in-frame clones only, minus some. The sample includes under 450,000 clones, over 75% of them seen just once. The chain recombines TRBV6-5 with TRBJ2-7, with 7 nucleotides matching TRBD1. The sequence was collected from a man aged 30 to 45 who had recovered from COVID-19. Sequencing was performed on PBMCs or T cells enriched from blood (not recorded which). CDR3 residues: CASSTYPQGTYEQYF. The CDR3 DNA follows: TGTGCCAGCAGTACTTACCCACAGGGGACCTACGAGCAGTACTTC.